The 22 T cell receptor beta chains below come from one sample, sequenced in a study of cytomegalovirus exposure and HLA in healthy donors. The PCR made use of 60 Vbeta and 13 Jbeta primers. Using immunoSEQ multiplex PCR, the repertoire was profiled, and TCRdb retains in-frame clones only, with some absent. The data show around 170,000 clones, more than 65% seen once. The specimen sequenced was PBMCs. These receptors all stem from a man aged 50 to 60 in good health and CMV-seropositive.

The chain has TRBV19 and TRBJ1-1, with a tentative D call TRBD1 (5 bases). Trimming left V 7 bases short and J 3 bases short, with 21 bases between. The germline gives CDR1 LNHDA, CDR2 SQIVND (reference sequence). The CDR3 totals 16 residues. The CDR3 here is CASTREAQWGDTEAFF. The CDR3 bases are TGTGCCAGTACCAGGGAGGCTCAGTGGGGGGACACTGAAGCTTTCTTT.

The V call is TRBV6-1, the J call TRBJ2-3; 9 nucleotides align to TRBD1. Germline CDR1 MNHNS, CDR2 SASEGT. The ends lost 1 base at V and 8 bases at J; junction bases unmatched: 10. The CDR3 extends over 16 amino acids. The CDR3, as DNA: TGTGCCAGCAGTGAAGAGGGACAGGGACTGTATGGTACGCAGTATTTT. It encodes CASSEEGQGLYGTQYF.

This clone was observed once. The chain employs TRBV2 and TRBJ2-3, with unresolved D. Germline lookup yields CDR1 SNHLY and CDR2 FYNNEI. V lost 0 bases to trimming and J lost 5 bases, with 6 bases between them. The CDR3 consists of 13 residues. Here the CDR3 reads CASSEAGGDTQYF. The CDR3 DNA sequence: TGTGCCAGCAGTGAAGCAGGCGGAGATACGCAGTATTTT. The full variable domain, its missing parts supplied by reference TRBV2 and TRBJ2-3, is EPEVTQTPSHQVTQMGQEVILRCVPISNHLYFYWYRQILGQKVEFLVSFYNNEISEKSEIFDDQFSVERPDGSNFTLKIRSTKLEDSAMYFCASSEAGGDTQYFGPGTRLTVL.

The chain links TRBV18 to TRBJ1-2; TRBD1 aligns across 7 bases. This CDR3 has 17 amino acids. V lost 3 bases, J lost 6 bases, and 16 bases stayed unmatched. CDR1 is KGHSH, CDR2 LQKENI, per germline. CDR3 protein: CASSPNVVTGTVDGYTF. The CDR3 DNA follows: TGTGCCAGCTCACCGAATGTCGTGACCGGGACAGTAGATGGCTACACCTTC.

The chain employs TRBV29-1 and TRBJ1-1; 9 nucleotides align to TRBD1. This CDR3 is built from 12 residues. Germline V gene sequence: CDR1 SQVTM, CDR2 ANQGSEA. V trimming: 4 bases; J trimming: 5 bases; junction bases outside the gene matches: 2. The CDR3 reads CSVGQGVTEAFF. The CDR3 DNA follows: TGCAGCGTTGGACAGGGGGTAACTGAAGCTTTCTTT.

Only a few counts were recorded for this clone. This chain uses TRBV5-6 with TRBJ1-5; no clear D gene. The germline V gene has CDR1 SGHDT and CDR2 YYEEEE. This CDR3 has 14 amino acids. Trimming left V 1 base short and J 11 bases short, with 16 bases between. CDR3 residues: CASSLSRRMMAQHF. The CDR3 DNA follows: TGTGCCAGCAGCTTGAGTCGGCGGATGATGGCCCAGCATTTT.

The chain couples TRBV7-3 to TRBJ2-2; perhaps TRBD2 as D (5 bases). V was pared by 5 bases and J by 4 bases, with 14 bases between. The CDR3 consists of 15 residues. From germline, CDR1 is SGHTA and CDR2 FQGTGA. The chain's CDR3 is CASSLQRAGTGELFF. The CDR3 nucleotides are TGTGCCAGCAGCCTACAAAGGGCGGGCACCGGGGAGCTGTTTTTT.

The chain carries TRBV6-6 and TRBJ1-5, with TRBD1 matching over 9 bases. CDR3 length: 14 residues. The germline V gene has CDR1 MNHNY and CDR2 SVGAGI (reference sequence). V lost 5 bases and J lost 4; bases outside the gene matches: 3. CDR3 bases: TGTGCCAGCAGTACCGGGACAGGGAATCAGCCCCAGCATTTT. It codes for CASSTGTGNQPQHF.

The chain employs TRBV11-2 and TRBJ1-1; TRBD1 agrees at 8 bases. CDR1 SGHAT and CDR2 FQNNGV come from the germline V gene. V lost 4 bases and J lost 0; bases outside the gene matches: 4. The CDR3 is 15 amino acids. CDR3 protein: CASSSDRAMNTEAFF. CDR3 in DNA: TGTGCCAGCAGCTCGGACAGGGCAATGAACACTGAAGCTTTCTTT.

The chain is built from TRBV28 and TRBJ2-3; 7 positions match TRBD2. V trimming: 5 bases; J trimming: 1 base; junction bases outside the gene matches: 6. The CDR3 covers 15 residues. Germline V gives CDR1 MDHEN, CDR2 SYDVKM. As DNA, the CDR3 is TGTGCCAGCAGTGCACCGGGAGGAGGCACAGATACGCAGTATTTT. Translating gives CASSAPGGGTDTQYF.

There are a few counts of this clone. DNA for the CDR3: TGTGCCAGCAGCTTCGGGACAGGACCTTACTACGAGCAGTACTTC. Its translation: CASSFGTGPYYEQYF. V gene TRBV7-2 combines with J gene TRBJ2-7; TRBD1 matches at 8 bases. The CDR3 is 15 amino acids. The trim removed 3 bases at V and 3 bases at J, leaving 7 bases unmatched. Per germline, CDR1 SGHTA and CDR2 FQGNSA.

This chain links TRBV4-1 with TRBJ1-2; possible D gene TRBD1, 5 bases. Looked up from germline, CDR1 is MGHRA and CDR2 is YSYEKL. The length of the CDR3 is 18 residues. The ends were cut back, 1 base at V and 8 bases at J, with 26 bases in the middle. CDR3 in amino acids: CASSQVAQLRDSRQGYTF. DNA for the CDR3: TGCGCCAGCAGCCAAGTTGCCCAACTGCGGGACTCTCGGCAAGGCTACACCTTC.

The chain carries TRBV27 and TRBJ1-3; 8 positions match TRBD1. V dropped 6 bases and J dropped 0; count of bases not matched to a gene: 4. The CDR3 is 15 amino acids. From germline, CDR1 is MNHEY and CDR2 SMNVEV (reference sequence). CDR3 protein: CASRWDRPSGNTIYF. DNA of the CDR3: TGTGCCAGCAGATGGGACAGGCCCTCTGGAAACACCATATATTTT.

Concerning this clone: The junction differs from germline at one of its ends, possibly a read error. In nucleotides, the CDR3 is TGTGCTAGCAGCTCCAGAGGCAGGGGACACACCGGGGAGCTGTTTTTT. It translates to CASSSRGRGHTGELFF. This chain uses TRBV7-7 with TRBJ2-2, with a possible D match to TRBD1 (6 bases). The CDR3 has 16 residues. Germline V lookup: CDR1 SSHAT, CDR2 FNYEAQ (reference sequence).

The rearrangement uses TRBV5-8 and TRBJ1-6; D is perhaps TRBD1 (6 bases). Trimming pared 5 bases from V and 3 bases from J, leaving 12 bases between. CDR1 SGHTS and CDR2 YDEGEE come from the germline V gene. The CDR3 contains 15 residues. The CDR3, as DNA: TGTGCCAGCAGACAGGGCCCTCACTATAATTCACCCCTCCACTTT. It codes for CASRQGPHYNSPLHF.

The rearrangement uses TRBV5-1 and TRBJ2-2, with a tentative D call TRBD2 (6 bases). Germline V lookup: CDR1 SGHRS, CDR2 YFSETQ. The germline V and J ends were trimmed by 4 bases and 5 bases, with 12 bases remaining between them. The CDR3 totals 14 residues. CDR3 DNA sequence: TGCGCCAGCAGCGACCCACGGGGGACCGGGGAGCTGTTTTTT. It encodes CASSDPRGTGELFF.

This rearrangement joins TRBV30 to TRBJ2-2; D gene uncertain. The germline V and J ends were trimmed by 2 bases and 3 bases, with 10 bases remaining between them. The CDR3 runs 14 residues. Germline V lookup: CDR1 GTSNPN, CDR2 SVGIG (reference sequence). For the CDR3, the DNA is TGTGCCTGGAGTCCCCTAACCCACACCGGGGAGCTGTTTTTT. Its translation is CAWSPLTHTGELFF.

The chain employs TRBV5-1 and TRBJ2-3; D may be TRBD2 (7 bases). This CDR3 has 15 residues. V lost 4 bases, J lost 2 bases, and 14 bases lay in between. Looked up from germline, CDR1 is SGHRS and CDR2 is YFSETQ. CDR3 DNA sequence: TGCGCCAGCAGCACCAGCGGGGACAACACAGATACGCAGTATTTT. Translated: CASSTSGDNTDTQYF.

The chain couples TRBV19 to TRBJ2-1; 8 bases agree with TRBD1. In germline, CDR1 is LNHDA, CDR2 SQIVND (reference sequence). The CDR3 sequence is 17 residues long. Trimming took 1 base from V and 5 from J; bases not matched to a gene: 10. CDR3 DNA sequence: TGTGCCAGTAGTATAGGGGGGACAGGCTCGGCACACAATGAGCAGTTCTTC. Residues: CASSIGGTGSAHNEQFF.

The chain uses TRBV29-1 and TRBJ1-1, with TRBD1 as a possible D gene (5 bases). V gave up 5 bases and J gave up 11 bases, with 15 bases separating them. CDR3 length: 11 residues. Germline CDR1 and CDR2: SQVTM and ANQGSEA. Here the CDR3 reads CSVSPYAGAFF. The CDR3 DNA reads as TGCAGCGTTTCCCCATACGCAGGGGCTTTCTTT. Full variable domain (outside the CDR3, taken from reference TRBV29-1 and TRBJ1-1): SAVISQKPSRDICQRGTSLTIQCQVDSQVTMMFWYRQQPGQSLTLIATANQGSEATYESGFVIDKFPISRPNLTFSTLTVSNMSPEDSSIYLCSVSPYAGAFFGQGTRLTVV.

The genes are TRBV27 and TRBJ2-3; D unclear. There are 14 residues in the CDR3. The germline CDR1 and CDR2 sequences are MNHEY and SMNVEV (reference sequence). The germline V and J ends were trimmed by 0 bases and 3 bases, with 7 bases remaining between them. CDR3 nucleotide sequence: TGTGCCAGCAGTTTATCCCTCCTTACAGATACGCAGTATTTT. Its protein product is CASSLSLLTDTQYF.

This clone occurred once. The gene calls are TRBV18 and TRBJ2-5; TRBD1 aligns across 7 bases. The V segment lost 0 bases and the J segment 2 bases; nucleotides outside the gene matches: 3. The CDR3 extends over 15 amino acids. The germline V gene has CDR1 KGHSH and CDR2 LQKENI. The CDR3, as DNA: TGTGCCAGCTCACCACCGGACAGGAGACAAGAGACCCAGTACTTC. It specifies CASSPPDRRQETQYF.